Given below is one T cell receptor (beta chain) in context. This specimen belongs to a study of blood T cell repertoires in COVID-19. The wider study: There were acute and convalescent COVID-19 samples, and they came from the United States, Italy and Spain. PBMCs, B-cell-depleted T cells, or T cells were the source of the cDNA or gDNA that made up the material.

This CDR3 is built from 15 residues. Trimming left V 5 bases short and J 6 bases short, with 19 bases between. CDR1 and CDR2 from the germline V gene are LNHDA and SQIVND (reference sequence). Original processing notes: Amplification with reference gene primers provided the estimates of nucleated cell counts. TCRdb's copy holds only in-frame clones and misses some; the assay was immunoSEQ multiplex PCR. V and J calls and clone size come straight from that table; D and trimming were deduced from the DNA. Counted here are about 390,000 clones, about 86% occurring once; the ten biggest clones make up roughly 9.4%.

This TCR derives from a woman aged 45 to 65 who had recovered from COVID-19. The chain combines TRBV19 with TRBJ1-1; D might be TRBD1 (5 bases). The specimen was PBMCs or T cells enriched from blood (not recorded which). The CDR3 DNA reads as TGTGCCAGTAGTCTCACCCCGGGAGGGACGCCTGAAGCTTTCTTT. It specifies CASSLTPGGTPEAFF.